This T cell receptor beta chain comes out of a study of monozygotic twins with inflammatory bowel disease. The CDR3 runs 15 residues. Germline lookup yields CDR1 LGHDT and CDR2 YNNKEL (reference sequence). After re-calling the 5' RACE reads, TCRdb lists one entry per CDR3 protein, DNA absent. The sample data list around 380,000 distinct CDR3 sequences. This chain connects TRBV3-1 to TRBJ1-4; no DNA is available, so the TRBD1 call from TCRdb remains unchecked. Sequencing was carried out using blood. This sequence originates from a human donor with ulcerative colitis or Crohn's disease, or a healthy co-twin of an affected twin (not recorded which). The chain's CDR3 is CASSQDTGFNEKLFF.